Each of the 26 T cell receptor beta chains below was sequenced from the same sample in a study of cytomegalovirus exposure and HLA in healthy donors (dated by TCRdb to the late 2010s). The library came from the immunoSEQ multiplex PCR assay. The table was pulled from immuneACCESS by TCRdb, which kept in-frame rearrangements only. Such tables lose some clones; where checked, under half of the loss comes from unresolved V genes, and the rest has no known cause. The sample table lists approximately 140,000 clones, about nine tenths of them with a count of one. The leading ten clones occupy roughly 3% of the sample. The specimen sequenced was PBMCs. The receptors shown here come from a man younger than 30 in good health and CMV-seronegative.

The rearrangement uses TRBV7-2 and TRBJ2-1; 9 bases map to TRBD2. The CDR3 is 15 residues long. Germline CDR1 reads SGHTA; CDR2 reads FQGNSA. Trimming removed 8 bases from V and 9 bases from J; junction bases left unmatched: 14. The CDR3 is CASRKFGTSIGEQFF. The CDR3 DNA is TGTGCCAGCCGGAAATTCGGGACTAGCATCGGTGAGCAGTTCTTC.

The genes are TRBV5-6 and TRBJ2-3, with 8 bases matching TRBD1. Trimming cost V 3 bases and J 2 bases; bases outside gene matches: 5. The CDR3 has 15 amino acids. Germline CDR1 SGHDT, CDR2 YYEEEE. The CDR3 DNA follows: TGTGCCAGCAGCTCGGACAGGGACATCACAGATACGCAGTATTTT. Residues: CASSSDRDITDTQYF.

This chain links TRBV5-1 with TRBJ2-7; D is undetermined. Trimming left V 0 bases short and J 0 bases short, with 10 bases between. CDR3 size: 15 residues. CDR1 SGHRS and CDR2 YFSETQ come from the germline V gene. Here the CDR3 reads CASSLGQIPSYEQYF. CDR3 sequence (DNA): TGCGCCAGCAGCTTGGGCCAGATTCCCTCCTACGAGCAGTACTTC. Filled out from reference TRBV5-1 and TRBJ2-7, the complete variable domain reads KAGVTQTPRYLIKTRGQQVTLSCSPISGHRSVSWYQQTPGQGLQFLFEYFSETQRNKGNFPGRFSGRQFSNSRSEMNVSTLELGDSALYLCASSLGQIPSYEQYFGPGTRLTVT.

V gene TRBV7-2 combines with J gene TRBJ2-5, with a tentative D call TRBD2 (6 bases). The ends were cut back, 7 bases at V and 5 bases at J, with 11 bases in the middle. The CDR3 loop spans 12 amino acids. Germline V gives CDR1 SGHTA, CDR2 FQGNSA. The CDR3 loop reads CASNFGGETQYF. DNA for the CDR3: TGTGCCAGCAACTTTGGGGGGGAGACCCAGTACTTC.

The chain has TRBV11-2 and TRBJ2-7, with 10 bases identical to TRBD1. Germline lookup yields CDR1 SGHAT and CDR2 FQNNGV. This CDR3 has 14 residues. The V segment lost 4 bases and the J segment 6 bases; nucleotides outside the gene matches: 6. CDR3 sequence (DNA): TGTGCCAGCAGCTCCACACGGACAGGGGGCGAGCAGTACTTC. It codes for CASSSTRTGGEQYF.

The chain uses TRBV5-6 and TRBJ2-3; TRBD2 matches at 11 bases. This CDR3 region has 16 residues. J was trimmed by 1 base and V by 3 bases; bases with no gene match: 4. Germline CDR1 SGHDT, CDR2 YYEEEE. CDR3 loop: CASSSIAGGRTDTQYF. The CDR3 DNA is TGTGCCAGCAGCTCAATAGCGGGGGGGCGCACAGATACGCAGTATTTT.

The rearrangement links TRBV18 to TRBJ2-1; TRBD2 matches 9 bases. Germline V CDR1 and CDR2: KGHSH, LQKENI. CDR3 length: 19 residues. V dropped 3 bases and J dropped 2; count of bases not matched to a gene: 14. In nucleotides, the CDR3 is TGTGCCAGCTCACCGTTCATTTCCTTTAGCGGGGGCCCCTACAATGAGCAGTTCTTC. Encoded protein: CASSPFISFSGGPYNEQFF.

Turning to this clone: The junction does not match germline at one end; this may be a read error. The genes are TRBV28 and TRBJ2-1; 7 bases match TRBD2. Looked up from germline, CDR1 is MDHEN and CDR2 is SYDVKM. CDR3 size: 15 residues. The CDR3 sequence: CATSRAGDSYNEQFF. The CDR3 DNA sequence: TGTGCCACCAGTAGGGCGGGAGACTCCTACAATGAGCAGTTCTTC.

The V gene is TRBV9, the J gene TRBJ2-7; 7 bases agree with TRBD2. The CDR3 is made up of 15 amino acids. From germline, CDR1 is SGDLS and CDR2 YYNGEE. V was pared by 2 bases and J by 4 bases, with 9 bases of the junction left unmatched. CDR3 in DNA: TGTGCCAGCAGCGTCGCAGCGGGGCATGGTTACGAGCAGTACTTC. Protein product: CASSVAAGHGYEQYF.

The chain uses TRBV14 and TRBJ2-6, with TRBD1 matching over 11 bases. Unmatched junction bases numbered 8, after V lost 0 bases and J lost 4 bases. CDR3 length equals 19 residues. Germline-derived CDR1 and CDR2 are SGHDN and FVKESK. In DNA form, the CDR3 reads TGTGCCAGCAGCCAAGAAAGGGACAGGGGGTTGTCGGGGGCCAACGTCCTGACTTTC. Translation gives CASSQERDRGLSGANVLTF.

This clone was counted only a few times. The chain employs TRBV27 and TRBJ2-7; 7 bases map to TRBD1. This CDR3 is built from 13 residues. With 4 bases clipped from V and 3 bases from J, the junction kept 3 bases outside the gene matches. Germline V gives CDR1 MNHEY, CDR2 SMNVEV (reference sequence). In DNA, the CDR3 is TGTGCCAGCAGTTATGGACAGGTCTACGAGCAGTACTTC. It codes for CASSYGQVYEQYF.

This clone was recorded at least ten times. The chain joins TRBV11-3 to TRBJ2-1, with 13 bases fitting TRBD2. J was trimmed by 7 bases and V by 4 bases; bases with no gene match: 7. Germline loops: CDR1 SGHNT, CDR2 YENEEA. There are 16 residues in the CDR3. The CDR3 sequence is CASSSRTSGSPNEQFF. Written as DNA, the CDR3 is TGTGCCAGCAGCTCCAGGACTAGCGGGAGTCCAAATGAGCAGTTCTTC.

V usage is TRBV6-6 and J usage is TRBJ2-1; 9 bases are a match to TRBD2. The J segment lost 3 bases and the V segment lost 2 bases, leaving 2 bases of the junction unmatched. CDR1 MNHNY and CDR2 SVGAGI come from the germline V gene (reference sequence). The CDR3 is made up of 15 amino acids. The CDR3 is CASSYGRGGYNEQFF. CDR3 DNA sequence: TGTGCCAGCAGTTACGGGCGGGGGGGCTACAATGAGCAGTTCTTC.

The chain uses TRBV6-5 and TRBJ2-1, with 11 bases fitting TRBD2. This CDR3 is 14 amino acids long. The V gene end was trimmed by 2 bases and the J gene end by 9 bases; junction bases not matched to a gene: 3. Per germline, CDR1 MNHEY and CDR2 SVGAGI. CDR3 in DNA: TGTGCCAGCAGTTACGGGCTAGCGGGAGGTGAGCAGTTCTTC. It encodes CASSYGLAGGEQFF.

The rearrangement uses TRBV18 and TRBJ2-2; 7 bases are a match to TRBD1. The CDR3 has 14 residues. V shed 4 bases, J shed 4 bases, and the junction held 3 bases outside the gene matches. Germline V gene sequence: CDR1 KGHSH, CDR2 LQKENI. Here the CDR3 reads CASSRQGPTGELFF. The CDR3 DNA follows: TGTGCCAGCTCACGACAGGGTCCCACCGGGGAGCTGTTTTTT. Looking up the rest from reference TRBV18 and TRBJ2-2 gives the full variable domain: NAGVMQNPRHLVRRRGQEARLRCSPMKGHSHVYWYRQLPEEGLKFMVYLQKENIIDESGMPKERFSAEFPKEGPSILRIQQVVRGDSAAYFCASSRQGPTGELFFGEGSRLTVL.

The CDR3 region is CASSRDFLNTGELFF. Here the CDR3 DNA reads TGTGCCAGCAGTCGGGACTTCCTCAACACCGGGGAGCTGTTTTTT. This chain joins TRBV5-4 and TRBJ2-2; TRBD2 might be the D (6 bases). Looked up from germline, CDR1 is SGHNT and CDR2 is YYREEE (reference sequence). Between the trimmed V and J ends, which lost 5 bases and 2 bases, there was a span of 13 bases. This CDR3 comprises 15 residues.

CDR3 amino acids: CASSLVWGGENTIYF. Here the CDR3 DNA reads TGTGCCAGCAGCTTAGTCTGGGGAGGGGAGAACACCATATATTTT. J is TRBJ1-3 and V is TRBV7-2, with TRBD1 as a possible D gene (5 bases). The CDR3 has 15 amino acids. V shed 1 base and J shed 7 bases, with 14 bases lying between them. The germline V gene encodes CDR1 SGHTA and CDR2 FQGNSA.

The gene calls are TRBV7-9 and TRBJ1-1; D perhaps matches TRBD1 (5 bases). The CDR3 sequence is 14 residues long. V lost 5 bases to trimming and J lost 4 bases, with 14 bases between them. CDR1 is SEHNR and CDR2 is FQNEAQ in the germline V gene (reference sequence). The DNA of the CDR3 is TGTGCCAGCAGCCCCCGGGGGGGAGGCACTGAAGCTTTCTTT. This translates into CASSPRGGGTEAFF.

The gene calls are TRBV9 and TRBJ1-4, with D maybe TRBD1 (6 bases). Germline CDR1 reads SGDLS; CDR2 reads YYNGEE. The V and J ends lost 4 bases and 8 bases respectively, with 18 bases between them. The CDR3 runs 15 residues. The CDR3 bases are TGTGCCAGCAGCCAGGCCCAGGGGCGTCGGGAAAAACTGTTTTTT. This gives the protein CASSQAQGRREKLFF.

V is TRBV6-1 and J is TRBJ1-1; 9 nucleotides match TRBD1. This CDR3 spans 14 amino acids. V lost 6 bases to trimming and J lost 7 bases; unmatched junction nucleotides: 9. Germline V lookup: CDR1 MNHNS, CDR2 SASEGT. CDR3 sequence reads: CASSETGGGGEAFF. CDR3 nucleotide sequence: TGTGCCAGCAGCGAGACAGGGGGAGGGGGTGAAGCTTTCTTT.

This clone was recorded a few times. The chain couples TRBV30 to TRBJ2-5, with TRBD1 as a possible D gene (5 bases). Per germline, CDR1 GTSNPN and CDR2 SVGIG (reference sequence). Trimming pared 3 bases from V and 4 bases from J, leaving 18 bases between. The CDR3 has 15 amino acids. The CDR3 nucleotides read TGTGCCTGGAGGTCAGGGTTAGTCAGTGGAGAGACCCAGTACTTC. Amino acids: CAWRSGLVSGETQYF.

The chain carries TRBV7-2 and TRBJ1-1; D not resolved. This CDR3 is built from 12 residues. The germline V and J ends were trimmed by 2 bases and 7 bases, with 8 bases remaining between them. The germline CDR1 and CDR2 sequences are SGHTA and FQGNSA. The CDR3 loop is CASSLFPSEAFF. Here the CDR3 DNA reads TGTGCCAGCAGCTTATTTCCGAGTGAAGCTTTCTTT.

The CDR3 sequence: CASSRDSVSSYEQYF. CDR3 sequence (DNA): TGCGCCAGCAGCCGGGACAGTGTTAGCTCCTACGAGCAGTACTTC. The rearrangement uses TRBV4-1 and TRBJ2-7, with 7 nucleotides matching TRBD1. V trimming: 4 bases; J trimming: 0 bases; junction bases outside the gene matches: 6. The length of the CDR3 is 15 residues. The V gene's germline CDR1 is MGHRA and CDR2 YSYEKL.

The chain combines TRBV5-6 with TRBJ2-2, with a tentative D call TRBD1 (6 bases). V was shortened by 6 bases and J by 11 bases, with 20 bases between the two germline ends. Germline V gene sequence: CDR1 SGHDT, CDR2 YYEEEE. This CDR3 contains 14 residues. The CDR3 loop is CASTHSDRATELFF. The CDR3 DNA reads TGTGCCAGCACCCATTCGGACAGAGCCACAGAGCTGTTTTTT.

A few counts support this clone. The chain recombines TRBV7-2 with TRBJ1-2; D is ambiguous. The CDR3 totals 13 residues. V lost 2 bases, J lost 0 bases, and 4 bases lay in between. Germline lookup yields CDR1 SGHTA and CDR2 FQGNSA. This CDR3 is CASSLKPNYGYTF. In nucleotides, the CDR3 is TGTGCCAGCAGCTTAAAGCCTAACTATGGCTACACCTTC. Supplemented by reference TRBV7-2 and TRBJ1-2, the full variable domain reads GAGVSQSPSNKVTEKGKDVELRCDPISGHTALYWYRQSLGQGLEFLIYFQGNSAPDKSGLPSDRFSAERTGGSVSTLTIQRTQQEDSAVYLCASSLKPNYGYTFGSGTRLTVV.

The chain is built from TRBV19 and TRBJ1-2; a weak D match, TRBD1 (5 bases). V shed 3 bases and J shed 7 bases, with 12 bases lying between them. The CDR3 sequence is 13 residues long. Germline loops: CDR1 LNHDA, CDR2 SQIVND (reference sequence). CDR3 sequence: CASSMGPHTGYTF. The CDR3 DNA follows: TGTGCCAGTAGTATGGGGCCGCACACTGGCTACACCTTC.